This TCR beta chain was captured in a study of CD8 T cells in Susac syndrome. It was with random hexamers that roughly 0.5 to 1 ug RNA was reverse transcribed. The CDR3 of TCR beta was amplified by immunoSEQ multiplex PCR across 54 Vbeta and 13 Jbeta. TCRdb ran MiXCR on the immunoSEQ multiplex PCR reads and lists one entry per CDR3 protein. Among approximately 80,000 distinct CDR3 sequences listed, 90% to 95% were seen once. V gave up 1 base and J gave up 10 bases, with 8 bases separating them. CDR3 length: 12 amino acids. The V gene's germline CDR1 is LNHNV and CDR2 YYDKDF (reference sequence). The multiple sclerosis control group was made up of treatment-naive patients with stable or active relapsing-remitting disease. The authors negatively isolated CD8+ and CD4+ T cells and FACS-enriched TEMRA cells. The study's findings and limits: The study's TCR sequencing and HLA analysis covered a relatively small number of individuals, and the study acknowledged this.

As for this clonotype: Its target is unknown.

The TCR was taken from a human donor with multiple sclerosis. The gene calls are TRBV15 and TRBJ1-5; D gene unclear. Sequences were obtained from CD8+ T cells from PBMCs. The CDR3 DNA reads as TGTGCCACCAGCAGAGGGGTGACCCCCCAGCATTTT. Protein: CATSRGVTPQHF.